These 13 T cell receptor beta chains came from one sample sequenced in a study of T-cell reconstitution after alpha-beta-depleted transplantation in children. Preparing the TCRbeta library involved the use of unique molecular identifiers. TCRdb called the PCR reads again in MiXCR, with one record for every CDR3 protein. Seen here are some 600,000 distinct CDR3 sequences, approximately 16% observed once, and the top ten hold under 1.2%. The source material was PBMCs from the stem cell graft donor, sampled from the stem cell graft. These receptors were taken from a human donor who donated a stem cell graft to a child with acute myeloid leukemia.

This clonotype was counted many times. J is TRBJ1-6 and V is TRBV20-1; 7 bases are a match to TRBD1. The CDR3 has 13 amino acids. The ends lost 5 bases at V and 7 bases at J; junction bases unmatched: 5. CDR1 and CDR2 from the germline V gene are DFQATT and SNEGSKA (reference sequence). In DNA form, the CDR3 reads TGCAGTGCTGGGGACAGAGCAAATTCACCCCTCCACTTT. As protein: CSAGDRANSPLHF.

The genes are TRBV20-1 and TRBJ1-1, with no clear D. The CDR3 spans 14 residues. Germline CDR1 reads DFQATT; CDR2 reads SNEGSKA (reference sequence). V was pared by 2 bases and J by 2 bases, with 12 bases between. CDR3 region: CSARTREFNTEAFF. CDR3 nucleotides: TGCAGTGCTAGAACACGGGAATTTAACACTGAAGCTTTCTTT.

The chain couples TRBV12-3 or TRBV12-4 to TRBJ2-5, with TRBD1 as a possible D gene (6 bases). The CDR3 runs 17 residues. With 5 bases removed from V and 2 bases from J, the gap between germline ends came to 21 bases. This CDR3 is CASSRSYRVDRQETQYF. The CDR3 DNA reads as TGTGCCAGCAGTCGGAGTTACAGGGTGGATCGGCAAGAGACCCAGTACTTC.

The genes are TRBV12-3 or TRBV12-4 and TRBJ2-3; 14 nucleotides match TRBD2. Trimming removed 5 bases from V and 10 bases from J; junction bases left unmatched: 5. This CDR3 has 14 residues. The CDR3 nucleotides are TGTGCCAGCAGTCGACTAGCGGGGGGGCCGCCGCAGTATTTT. Translation gives CASSRLAGGPPQYF.

This clonotype was counted at least ten times. The gene calls are TRBV12-3 or TRBV12-4 and TRBJ1-4; D might be TRBD1 (6 bases). The V and J ends lost 6 bases and 8 bases respectively, with 19 bases between them. The CDR3 loop spans 15 amino acids. CDR3 sequence: CASSSLLFTGEKLFF. In DNA form, the CDR3 reads TGTGCCAGCAGCAGCCTTCTTTTCACAGGGGAAAAACTGTTTTTT.

This clonotype was found a few times. The genes are TRBV7-9 and TRBJ2-5; D is ambiguous. CDR3 size: 14 residues. Trimming took 1 base from V and 3 from J, leaving 9 bases between them. Germline V gives CDR1 SEHNR, CDR2 FQNEAQ (reference sequence). CDR3 sequence: CASSLGNSEETQYF. The CDR3 DNA reads as TGTGCCAGCAGCTTAGGGAACAGTGAAGAGACCCAGTACTTC. Using reference TRBV7-9 and TRBJ2-5 for the parts outside the CDR3, the full variable domain is DTGVSQNPRHKITKRGQNVTFRCDPISEHNRLYWYRQTLGQGPEFLTYFQNEAQLEKSRLLSDRFSAERPKGSFSTLEIQRTEQGDSAMYLCASSLGNSEETQYFGPGTRLLVL.

This clonotype has at least ten counts. V usage is TRBV10-3 and J usage is TRBJ1-1; D is perhaps TRBD1 (5 bases). The CDR3 has 11 residues. Germline V lookup: CDR1 ENHRY, CDR2 SYGVKD. Trimming pared 4 bases from V and 8 bases from J, leaving 8 bases between. The CDR3 protein is CAISVGQEAFF. DNA for the CDR3: TGTGCCATCAGTGTCGGACAAGAAGCTTTCTTT.

The rearrangement links TRBV5-3 to TRBJ1-5, with D tentatively TRBD1 (5 bases). TRBV5-3 counts as an open reading frame of uncertain function. The CDR3 is made up of 15 amino acids. The V and J ends lost 8 bases and 6 bases respectively, with 21 bases between them. For the CDR3, the DNA is TGTGCCAGGGGCTTGGGGGGGGGAACAGGTCAGCCCCAGCATTTT. Its translation is CARGLGGGTGQPQHF.

Ten or more counts support this clonotype. The CDR3 DNA is TGCAGTGCTAGAGATAGGGAGGCAGGGAACTATGGCTACACCTTC. Translation: CSARDREAGNYGYTF. The gene calls are TRBV20-1 and TRBJ1-2; possibly TRBD1 for D (5 bases). The CDR3 is 15 amino acids. V gave up 0 bases and J gave up 2 bases, with 13 bases separating them. Looked up from germline, CDR1 is DFQATT and CDR2 is SNEGSKA (reference sequence).

This clonotype has more than one count but fewer than ten. The chain is built from TRBV6-5 and TRBJ1-2; D perhaps matches TRBD1 (6 bases). V lost 6 bases, J lost 2 bases, and 13 bases lay in between. The CDR3 loop spans 14 amino acids. Germline assignment: CDR1 MNHEY and CDR2 SVGAGI. CDR3 in DNA: TGTGCCAGCAGAACCACCGGACAGAACTATGGCTACACCTTC. It encodes CASRTTGQNYGYTF.

This clonotype was recorded many times. The rearrangement uses TRBV20-1 and TRBJ1-2; the match to TRBD1 covers 7 bases. Germline-derived CDR1 and CDR2 are DFQATT and SNEGSKA (reference sequence). This CDR3 comprises 13 residues. V lost 5 bases to trimming and J lost 2 bases; unmatched junction nucleotides: 5. CDR3 in DNA: TGCAGTGCTTCGAGACAGGGAAACTATGGCTACACCTTC. Translating gives CSASRQGNYGYTF.

This clonotype was seen ten or more times. This sequence joins TRBV29-1 and TRBJ2-7; 7 bases are shared with TRBD1. The germline CDR1 and CDR2 sequences are SQVTM and ANQGSEA. V shed 1 base and J 9 bases; nucleotides not matched to a gene: 15. This CDR3 has 15 amino acids. In DNA, the CDR3 is TGCAGCGTTGAAGCAGTCGGGACAGCTTCAAGGGGGCAGTACTTC. Translated: CSVEAVGTASRGQYF.

A few counts support this clonotype. The chain uses TRBV4-3 and TRBJ2-7, with D tentatively TRBD2 (5 bases). The CDR3 runs 15 residues. V was shortened by 6 bases and J by 0 bases, with 15 bases between the two germline ends. Germline assignment: CDR1 LGHNA and CDR2 YSLEER. CDR3: CASSIQDGLSYEQYF. CDR3 nucleotide sequence: TGCGCCAGCAGTATTCAGGACGGACTCTCCTACGAGCAGTACTTC.